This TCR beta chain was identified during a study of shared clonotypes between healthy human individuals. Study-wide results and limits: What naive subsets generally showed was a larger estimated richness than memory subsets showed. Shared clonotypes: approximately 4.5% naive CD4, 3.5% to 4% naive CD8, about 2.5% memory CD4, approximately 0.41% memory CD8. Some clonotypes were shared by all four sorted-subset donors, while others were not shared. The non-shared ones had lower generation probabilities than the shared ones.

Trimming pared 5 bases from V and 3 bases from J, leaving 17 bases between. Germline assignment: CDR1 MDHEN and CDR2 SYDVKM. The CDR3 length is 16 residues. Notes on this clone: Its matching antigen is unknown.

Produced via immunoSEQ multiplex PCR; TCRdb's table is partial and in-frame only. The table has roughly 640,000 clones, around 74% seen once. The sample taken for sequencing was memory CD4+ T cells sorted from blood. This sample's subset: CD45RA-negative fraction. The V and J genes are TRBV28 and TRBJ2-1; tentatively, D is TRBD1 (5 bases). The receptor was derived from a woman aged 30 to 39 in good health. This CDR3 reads CASSRQGFKIYNEQFF. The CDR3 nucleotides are TGTGCCAGCAGTCGGCAGGGATTTAAAATCTACAATGAGCAGTTCTTC. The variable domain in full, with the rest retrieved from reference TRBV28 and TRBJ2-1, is DVKVTQSSRYLVKRTGEKVFLECVQDMDHENMFWYRQDPGLGLRLIYFSYDVKMKEKGDIPEGYSVSREKKERFSLILESASTNQTSMYLCASSRQGFKIYNEQFFGPGTRLTVL.